The 21 T cell receptor beta chains given below trace back to one sample, sequenced in a study of blood T cell repertoires in COVID-19. Sequenced by immunoSEQ multiplex PCR; TCRdb stores in-frame clones only, minus some. This table holds 120,000 or so clones, more than 65% found once. The specimen sequenced was peripheral blood. The receptors here all came from a woman in her 70s with acute or convalescent COVID-19.

V and J are TRBV4-3 and TRBJ1-2, with 7 bases fitting TRBD1. Germline assignment: CDR1 LGHNA and CDR2 YSLEER. This CDR3 has 16 residues. J lost 2 bases, V lost 0 bases, and 6 bases had no gene match. The CDR3 region has the DNA TGCGCCAGCAGCCAAGATGTGGACAGGTCAAACTATGGCTACACCTTC. This codes for CASSQDVDRSNYGYTF.

V usage is TRBV30 and J usage is TRBJ1-3; D is uncertain. V dropped 4 bases and J dropped 0 bases, with 7 bases sitting between them. CDR1 and CDR2 from the germline V gene are GTSNPN and SVGIG (reference sequence). The CDR3 consists of 13 residues. The CDR3 DNA is TGTGCCTGGACAAGACTCTCTGGAAACACCATATATTTT. Its protein is CAWTRLSGNTIYF. The full variable domain, completed using reference TRBV30 and TRBJ1-3, is SQTIHQWPATLVQPVGSPLSLECTVEGTSNPNLYWYRQAAGRGLQLLFYSVGIGQISSEVPQNLSASRPQDRQFILSSKKLLLSDSGFYLCAWTRLSGNTIYFGEGSWLTVV.

The chain joins TRBV12-3 or TRBV12-4 to TRBJ1-5; D unresolved. V was clipped by 7 bases and J by 4 bases, with 8 bases between them. The CDR3 is 12 amino acids. CDR3 bases: TGTGCCAGCACGTCCCGGAATCAGCCCCAGCATTTT. This gives the protein CASTSRNQPQHF.

The rearrangement joins TRBV28 to TRBJ1-2; 9 bases fit TRBD1. Germline assignment: CDR1 MDHEN and CDR2 SYDVKM. The CDR3 consists of 13 residues. Trimming at V came to 7 bases and at J to 6 bases, leaving 6 bases not matched to a gene. CDR3 DNA sequence: TGTGCCAGCACCATAGGACAGGGGAATGGCTACACCTTC. This translates into CASTIGQGNGYTF.

The chain joins TRBV11-2 to TRBJ2-2; perhaps TRBD1 as D (8 bases). V lost 4 bases to trimming and J lost 1 base, with 22 bases between them. CDR3 length: 19 residues. CDR1 SGHAT and CDR2 FQNNGV come from the germline V gene. The CDR3 here is CASSSYRGSSGGNTGELFF. CDR3 DNA: TGTGCCAGCAGCTCCTACAGGGGGTCTAGCGGAGGGAACACCGGGGAGCTGTTTTTT.

The rearrangement links TRBV30 to TRBJ1-1; D not resolved. This CDR3 spans 13 amino acids. Germline V gives CDR1 GTSNPN, CDR2 SVGIG (reference sequence). CDR3 loop: CGRSGEGNTEAFF. In DNA form, the CDR3 reads TGTGGACGGTCCGGGGAGGGAAACACTGAAGCTTTCTTT.

The chain uses TRBV3-1 (or the pseudogene TRBV3-2) and TRBJ2-7; 11 bases line up with TRBD2. CDR3 length: 13 amino acids. In germline, CDR1 is LGHDT, CDR2 YNNKEL (reference sequence). Trimming cost V 7 bases and J 6 bases; bases outside gene matches: 5. The CDR3, as DNA: TGTGCCAGCACCCTTAGCGGGAGGGGCGAGCAGTACTTC. Translation gives CASTLSGRGEQYF.

The chain combines TRBV11-2 with TRBJ2-7; TRBD2 agrees at 14 bases. CDR1 is SGHAT and CDR2 is FQNNGV in the germline V gene. V trimming: 5 bases; J trimming: 6 bases; junction bases outside the gene matches: 18. The CDR3 loop spans 19 amino acids. CDR3 bases: TGTGCCAGCAGCGCCGGACTAGCGGGAGGAAGGTCCCATATACGCGAGCAGTACTTC. Amino acids: CASSAGLAGGRSHIREQYF.

This chain links TRBV3-1 (or the pseudogene TRBV3-2) with TRBJ2-1, with a tentative D call TRBD2 (6 bases). The CDR3 is 15 residues long. CDR1 LGHDT and CDR2 YNNKEL come from the germline V gene (reference sequence). V gave up 4 bases and J gave up 6 bases, with 16 bases separating them. CDR3 nucleotides: TGTGCCAGCAGCCTACTCCGGGACTTCTTCAATGAGCAGTTCTTC. Its translation: CASSLLRDFFNEQFF.

The rearrangement links TRBV6-5 to TRBJ2-1; D is perhaps TRBD1 (6 bases). The V end was cut by 4 bases, the J end by 7 bases, with 14 bases between. Germline loops: CDR1 MNHEY, CDR2 SVGAGI. This CDR3 comprises 14 residues. The CDR3 protein is CASSLPGEGNEQFF. In DNA form, the CDR3 reads TGTGCCAGCAGTTTGCCAGGGGAAGGGAATGAGCAGTTCTTC.

J is TRBJ1-1 and V is TRBV18, with 10 positions matching TRBD1. CDR3 length: 14 residues. Trimming cost V 4 bases and J 5 bases; bases outside gene matches: 4. CDR1 and CDR2 (germline): KGHSH, LQKENI. CDR3 nucleotides: TGTGCCAGCTCACTGGGACAGGGGAAGACTGAAGCTTTCTTT. Amino acid sequence: CASSLGQGKTEAFF.

This rearrangement joins TRBV3-1 (or the pseudogene TRBV3-2) to TRBJ2-3, with D possibly being TRBD1 (6 bases). CDR3 length: 14 amino acids. Germline V lookup: CDR1 LGHDT, CDR2 YNNKEL (reference sequence). Trimming took off 0 bases at V and 7 bases at J, with 11 bases between the two ends. CDR3 sequence reads: CASSQDTGTNTQYF. CDR3 sequence (DNA): TGTGCCAGCAGCCAAGATACAGGGACAAATACGCAGTATTTT.

This clone was observed a few times. The chain is built from TRBV4-1 and TRBJ2-5, with TRBD2 matching 9 bases. The junction had 5 bases not matched to a gene; V was cut back by 4 bases and J by 5 bases. Germline V gives CDR1 MGHRA, CDR2 YSYEKL. The CDR3 covers 14 residues. The CDR3 here is CASSLAGVVETQYF. For the CDR3, the DNA is TGCGCCAGCAGCCTAGCGGGAGTGGTGGAGACCCAGTACTTC.

This clone came up many times. The genes are TRBV6-5 and TRBJ2-7; 9 nucleotides agree with TRBD1. The CDR3 contains 15 residues. Germline V gene data show CDR1 as MNHEY and CDR2 as SVGAGI. Losses at the gene ends were 6 bases for V and 2 bases for J; bases not matched to a gene: 8. CDR3 sequence (DNA): TGTGCCAGCAGCGTTAGACAGGGGGGTCCCTACGAGCAGTACTTC. It codes for CASSVRQGGPYEQYF.

By sample fraction, this clone is large. The chain links TRBV5-4 to TRBJ1-4; D is perhaps TRBD1 (5 bases). This CDR3 has 16 residues. Germline CDR1 and CDR2: SGHNT and YYREEE (reference sequence). V was shortened by 1 base and J by 1 base, with 11 bases between the two germline ends. CDR3 in DNA: TGTGCCAGCAGCTTGCGTGGTCAGGGAACTAATGAAAAACTGTTTTTT. Translating it yields CASSLRGQGTNEKLFF.

This clone was seen only once. The V gene is TRBV15, the J gene TRBJ1-5; 7 bases map to TRBD1. The germline V gene has CDR1 LNHNV and CDR2 YYDKDF (reference sequence). The CDR3 sequence is 16 residues long. The V gene end was trimmed by 4 bases and the J gene end by 6 bases; junction bases not matched to a gene: 12. The CDR3 spells CATSTFRQGVSQPQHF. For the CDR3, the DNA is TGTGCCACCAGCACCTTTCGACAGGGAGTAAGTCAGCCCCAGCATTTT.

The V and J genes are TRBV27 and TRBJ2-1; D might be TRBD2 (8 bases). The CDR3 consists of 21 residues. CDR1 MNHEY and CDR2 SMNVEV come from the germline V gene (reference sequence). With 8 bases removed from V and 5 bases from J, the gap between germline ends came to 37 bases. For the CDR3, the DNA is TGTGCCAGCCTGCGACAGGGAGCCAAGGTACTCAGCGGGAGCGGCGACAATGAGCAGTTCTTC. Its protein is CASLRQGAKVLSGSGDNEQFF.

This clone was observed a few times. The chain employs TRBV2 and TRBJ2-1; possible D gene TRBD1, 5 bases. Germline V lookup: CDR1 SNHLY, CDR2 FYNNEI. V gave up 6 bases and J gave up 3 bases, with 9 bases separating them. The CDR3 covers 13 residues. DNA of the CDR3: TGTGCCAGCAGCGGCCAGGGCTACAATGAGCAGTTCTTC. It yields the protein CASSGQGYNEQFF.

The DNA of the CDR3 is TGTGCCAGTAGGAGGGAAGGCACAGATACGCAGTATTTT. Translation gives CASRREGTDTQYF. The V and J genes are TRBV19 and TRBJ2-3, with D perhaps matching TRBD2 (5 bases). Germline CDR1 is LNHDA and CDR2 is SQIVND (reference sequence). This CDR3 has 13 residues. Trimming removed 6 bases from V and 1 base from J, with 8 bases in between.

The rearrangement joins TRBV10-2 to TRBJ2-1, with 9 bases that match TRBD1. This CDR3 has 12 amino acids. V was pared by 10 bases and J by 4 bases, with 2 bases of the junction left unmatched. Germline CDR1 reads WSHSY; CDR2 reads SAAADI. This CDR3 is CATGTGYNEQFF. The CDR3 region has the DNA TGCGCCACAGGGACAGGGTACAATGAGCAGTTCTTC.

The CDR3: CASSHRANQPQHF. The CDR3 nucleotides read TGTGCCAGCAGCCACAGGGCTAATCAGCCCCAGCATTTT. The chain recombines TRBV3-1 (or the pseudogene TRBV3-2) with TRBJ1-5; maybe TRBD1 (5 bases). The CDR3 has 13 residues. CDR1 and CDR2 from the germline V gene are LGHDT and YNNKEL (reference sequence). V was pared by 3 bases and J by 4 bases, with 7 bases between.